A selection of T cell receptor beta chains follows, all from one sample in a study of cytomegalovirus exposure and HLA in healthy donors. Libraries were prepared by immunoSEQ multiplex PCR; TCRdb keeps only in-frame clonotypes and omits some of them. The sample records under 130,000 clones, 85% to 90% being singletons. The specimen was PBMCs. The receptor source for this set is a woman between 18 and 29 years old in good health and CMV-seropositive. Both conserved end residues are part of each CDR3. D genes are given only for firm matches. Size is omitted from some rows. Given values are once, few, many or a class for expanded clones.

size: NA; J: TRBJ1-5; D: TRBD1; V: TRBV29-1; DNA: TGCAGCGTTGAATTGGGACAGTCCCGAGGAGCCCAGCATTTT; CDR3: CSVELGQSRGAQHF
size: NA; J: TRBJ2-3; D: NA; V: TRBV5-5; DNA: TGTGCCAGCAGCTTGAACACGTATAGCACAGATACGCAGTATTTT; CDR3: CASSLNTYSTDTQYF
size: NA; J: TRBJ2-5; D: NA; V: TRBV5-1; DNA: TGCGCCAGCAGCAGACACGAACAAGAGACCCAGTACTTC; CDR3: CASSRHEQETQYF
size: NA; J: TRBJ2-7; D: NA; V: TRBV6-5; DNA: TGTGCCAGCAGTTACGGAGGCTCCTACGAGCAGTACTTC; CDR3: CASSYGGSYEQYF
size: NA; J: TRBJ2-2; D: TRBD2; V: TRBV13; DNA: TGTGCCAGCAGCCCCAGCGGGGGGGCTTGGACCGGGGAGCTGTTTTTT; CDR3: CASSPSGGAWTGELFF
size: few; J: TRBJ1-1; D: NA; V: TRBV19; DNA: TGTGCCAGTAGTATGGGGCGGGACTTGAACACTGAAGCTTTCTTT; CDR3: CASSMGRDLNTEAFF
size: once; J: TRBJ2-5; D: TRBD1; V: TRBV5-8; DNA: TGTGCCAGCAGCTTCTGGACAGGGGGTGTTGTCGGAGAGACCCAGTACTTC; CDR3: CASSFWTGGVVGETQYF
size: NA; J: TRBJ2-1; D: TRBD2; V: TRBV12-5; DNA: TGTGCTAGTGGGCCCTTAGCGGGGGCTAACAATGAGCAGTTCTTC; CDR3: CASGPLAGANNEQFF
size: NA; J: TRBJ2-1; D: NA; V: TRBV30; DNA: TGTGCCTGGAGGGACAGGCGGGACATTGAGCAGTTCTTC; CDR3: CAWRDRRDIEQFF
size: NA; J: TRBJ2-7; D: TRBD2; V: TRBV28; DNA: TGTGCCAGCAGCCGTACTAGCGCAACTTACGAGCAGTACTTC; CDR3: CASSRTSATYEQYF
size: NA; J: TRBJ1-6; D: NA; V: TRBV6-5; DNA: TGTGCCAGCAGTTCCACGAGCGGGAATTCACCCCTCCACTTT; CDR3: CASSSTSGNSPLHF
size: NA; J: TRBJ2-5; D: TRBD2; V: TRBV10-1; DNA: TGCGCCACAGGGCGCGGGGGATTACCCCAAGAGACCCAGTACTTC; CDR3: CATGRGGLPQETQYF
size: NA; J: TRBJ2-5; D: NA; V: TRBV7-9; DNA: TGTGCCAGCAGCTTCCTGGGACAAGGGACCCCAGGGACCCAGTACTTC; CDR3: CASSFLGQGTPGTQYF
size: NA; J: TRBJ2-1; D: TRBD2; V: TRBV7-9; DNA: TGTGCCAGCAGTCCAGAGTCTGGGACTAGACCGTATGAGCAGTTCTTC; CDR3: CASSPESGTRPYEQFF
size: NA; J: TRBJ2-2; D: TRBD1; V: TRBV6-1; DNA: TGTGCCATCCCGGACAGGTTTAACCGGGAGCTGTTTTTT; CDR3: CAIPDRFNRELFF
size: once; J: TRBJ2-2; D: NA; V: TRBV18; DNA: TGTGCCAGCTCACCACCGGGCAGATTAGACACCGGGGAGCTGTTTTTT; CDR3: CASSPPGRLDTGELFF